The 30 T cell receptor beta chains below all came from one sample that was sequenced in a study of neoadjuvant anti-PD-1 for oral cavity cancer. Sequenced by immunoSEQ multiplex PCR; TCRdb stores in-frame clones only, minus some. The sample consists of about 42,000 clones, 65% to 85% of them appearing once. Time point given: after neoadjuvant nivolumab, at surgical resection. This sample comprised PBMCs, obtained after nivolumab (anti-PD-1) treatment. The receptors here all came from a person aged 40-85 years with oral cavity squamous cell carcinoma.

In this sample, this clone is medium-sized. This chain connects TRBV4-2 to TRBJ1-5; maybe TRBD1 (5 bases). Germline lookup yields CDR1 LGHNA and CDR2 YNFKEQ. V lost 4 bases and J 2 bases, leaving 12 bases between the germline ends. This CDR3 region has 15 residues. The CDR3 bases are TGTGCCAGCAGCCCAATCCGGGACGGCAATCAGCCCCAGCATTTT. It translates to CASSPIRDGNQPQHF.

In its sample, this clone was seen a few times. V usage is TRBV2 and J usage is TRBJ2-1; TRBD2 matches at 11 bases. The V gene's germline CDR1 is SNHLY and CDR2 FYNNEI. The CDR3 length is 15 residues. The V segment lost 6 bases and the J segment 6 bases; nucleotides outside the gene matches: 7. CDR3 bases: TGTGCCAGCAGGCGTACTAGCGGGGGACCCAATGAGCAGTTCTTC. This sequence encodes CASRRTSGGPNEQFF.

The chain carries TRBV6-1 and TRBJ2-3; possibly TRBD2 for D (6 bases). This CDR3 region has 14 residues. Germline V gives CDR1 MNHNS, CDR2 SASEGT. Deletions cut 9 bases from V and 0 bases from J, with 13 bases between. CDR3 amino acids: CASERRGSTDTQYF. The CDR3 DNA follows: TGTGCCAGTGAGAGGAGGGGAAGCACAGATACGCAGTATTTT.

This chain uses TRBV12-5 with TRBJ2-7, with 11 bases aligning to TRBD2. The CDR3 loop spans 14 amino acids. V was clipped by 5 bases and J by 6 bases; unmatched bases: 6. CDR1 LGHNT and CDR2 FRNRAP come from the germline V gene. The CDR3 region is CASGPLAGGAEQYF. CDR3 in DNA: TGTGCTAGTGGTCCTCTAGCGGGGGGCGCCGAGCAGTACTTC.

This clone was picked up a small number of times. The chain recombines TRBV5-6 with TRBJ1-2, with 8 nucleotides matching TRBD1. The CDR3 spans 15 residues. J was trimmed by 2 bases and V by 3 bases; bases with no gene match: 6. Germline CDR1 reads SGHDT; CDR2 reads YYEEEE. The CDR3 DNA is TGTGCCAGCAGCTCCTACAGGGGGTTGAACTATGGCTACACCTTC. It translates to CASSSYRGLNYGYTF. Using reference TRBV5-6 and TRBJ1-2 for the parts outside the CDR3, the full variable domain is DAGVTQSPTHLIKTRGQQVTLRCSPKSGHDTVSWYQQALGQGPQFIFQYYEEEERQRGNFPDRFSGHQFPNYSSELNVNALLLGDSALYLCASSSYRGLNYGYTFGSGTRLTVV.

This chain uses TRBV5-8 with TRBJ2-2; D is possibly TRBD1 (5 bases). Between the trimmed V and J ends, which lost 2 bases and 0 bases, there was a span of 8 bases. CDR1 and CDR2 from the germline V gene are SGHTS and YDEGEE. This CDR3 has 15 amino acids. The CDR3 bases are TGTGCCAGCAGCTTCGCGGACACGAACACCGGGGAGCTGTTTTTT. As protein: CASSFADTNTGELFF.

Here the CDR3 reads CASSPWVGSSYEQYF. The CDR3 DNA reads TGTGCCAGCAGCCCTTGGGTAGGGAGTAGCTACGAGCAGTACTTC. This sequence joins TRBV7-2 and TRBJ2-7, with a weak D call TRBD2 (5 bases). Germline-derived CDR1 and CDR2 are SGHTA and FQGNSA. The V end lost 5 bases, the J end lost 3 bases, and 17 bases lay between the germline ends. The CDR3 runs 15 residues.

The chain has TRBV18 and TRBJ1-3; tentatively, D is TRBD1 (5 bases). There are 16 residues in the CDR3. V was cut by 2 bases and J by 0 bases, with 11 bases left in between. The germline gives CDR1 KGHSH, CDR2 LQKENI. The CDR3 region is CASSPDRPYSGNTIYF. The CDR3 DNA reads as TGTGCCAGCTCACCAGACAGACCCTACTCTGGAAACACCATATATTTT.

The CDR3 nucleotides are TGTGCCAGCAGCTTACAGGGGCGGAAGGACGAGCAGTACTTC. This sequence encodes CASSLQGRKDEQYF. The rearrangement joins TRBV5-4 to TRBJ2-7, with 7 nucleotides matching TRBD1. The CDR3 runs to 14 residues. The V gene end was trimmed by 2 bases and the J gene end by 5 bases; junction bases not matched to a gene: 7. Germline CDR1 SGHNT, CDR2 YYREEE (reference sequence).

V gene TRBV29-1 combines with J gene TRBJ1-1, with D perhaps TRBD1 (5 bases). V was cut by 7 bases and J by 0 bases, with 12 bases left in between. Germline values: CDR1 SQVTM, CDR2 ANQGSEA. The CDR3 contains 13 residues. For the CDR3, the DNA is TGCAGCGCCGGGGCCGACCTGAACACTGAAGCTTTCTTT. Its protein product is CSAGADLNTEAFF.

The genes are TRBV18 and TRBJ2-7; 12 bases agree with TRBD2. With 6 bases clipped from V and 3 bases from J, the junction kept 3 bases outside the gene matches. The CDR3 covers 14 residues. Germline-derived CDR1 and CDR2 are KGHSH and LQKENI. The CDR3 DNA sequence: TGTGCCAGCTCCTCGACTAGCGGGGGCTACGAGCAGTACTTC. Translation gives CASSSTSGGYEQYF.

The rearrangement links TRBV7-2 to TRBJ2-1, with D uncertain. Germline V gene lookup returns CDR1 SGHTA and CDR2 FQGNSA. CDR3 size: 13 residues. Trimming stripped 7 bases from V and 12 bases from J, with 19 bases between. The CDR3 region is CASTPPGLRRQFF. The CDR3 DNA follows: TGTGCCAGCACCCCTCCGGGTCTGAGGAGGCAGTTCTTC. Full variable domain (rest looked up from reference TRBV7-2 and TRBJ2-1): GAGVSQSPSNKVTEKGKDVELRCDPISGHTALYWYRQSLGQGLEFLIYFQGNSAPDKSGLPSDRFSAERTGGSVSTLTIQRTQQEDSAVYLCASTPPGLRRQFFGPGTRLTVL.

The chain carries TRBV29-1 and TRBJ1-2, with D unresolved. V shed 0 bases and J shed 7 bases, with 12 bases lying between them. The CDR3 runs to 13 residues. Per the germline V gene, CDR1 is SQVTM and CDR2 is ANQGSEA. CDR3 protein: CSVEEGRKAGYTF. CDR3 DNA: TGCAGCGTTGAAGAGGGCAGGAAGGCTGGCTACACCTTC. Full variable domain (outside the CDR3, taken from reference TRBV29-1 and TRBJ1-2): SAVISQKPSRDICQRGTSLTIQCQVDSQVTMMFWYRQQPGQSLTLIATANQGSEATYESGFVIDKFPISRPNLTFSTLTVSNMSPEDSSIYLCSVEEGRKAGYTFGSGTRLTVV.

This clone was recorded at least ten times. The rearrangement uses TRBV6-5 and TRBJ1-3; D gene unclear. Trimming stripped 4 bases from V and 4 bases from J, with 11 bases between. Germline V gene lookup returns CDR1 MNHEY and CDR2 SVGAGI. The CDR3 runs 14 residues. The DNA for the CDR3 is TGTGCCAGCAGTTCAATTGTCTCCGGAAACACCATATATTTT. This codes for CASSSIVSGNTIYF.

The chain couples TRBV11-2 to TRBJ2-5, with D tentatively TRBD2 (5 bases). Germline values: CDR1 SGHAT, CDR2 FQNNGV. This CDR3 has 13 amino acids. The germline V and J ends were trimmed by 5 bases and 3 bases, with 10 bases remaining between them. The CDR3 region has the DNA TGTGCCAGCAGCAATCGGGGAAAAGAGACCCAGTACTTC. Protein: CASSNRGKETQYF.

The chain uses TRBV4-2 and TRBJ2-1, with 15 nucleotides matching TRBD2. The length of the CDR3 is 21 residues. CDR1 is LGHNA, CDR2 YNFKEQ, per germline. The V gene end was trimmed by 4 bases and the J gene end by 2 bases; junction bases not matched to a gene: 15. CDR3 region: CASSLVPPGLAGGFPYNEQFF. The CDR3 nucleotides are TGTGCCAGCAGCCTCGTTCCGCCGGGACTAGCGGGGGGCTTCCCCTACAATGAGCAGTTCTTC.

The chain combines TRBV15 with TRBJ1-1, with TRBD1 identical over 7 bases. The CDR3 length is 15 residues. CDR1 and CDR2 (germline): LNHNV, YYDKDF (reference sequence). J lost 0 bases, V lost 5 bases, and 6 bases had no gene match. CDR3 sequence: CATSEGATMNTEAFF. CDR3 in DNA: TGTGCCACCAGCGAGGGGGCGACGATGAACACTGAAGCTTTCTTT.

The genes are TRBV19 and TRBJ2-2, with D maybe TRBD1 (5 bases). This CDR3 spans 13 amino acids. Germline V gene data show CDR1 as LNHDA and CDR2 as SQIVND (reference sequence). V lost 3 bases to trimming and J lost 6 bases, with 8 bases between them. CDR3 in amino acids: CASSIPGSGELFF. The CDR3 nucleotides read TGTGCCAGTAGTATCCCAGGGTCCGGGGAGCTGTTTTTT.

The chain recombines TRBV19 with TRBJ1-5, with TRBD1 identical over 10 bases. V lost 6 bases and J lost 6; bases outside the gene matches: 8. CDR3 length: 15 residues. Looked up from germline, CDR1 is LNHDA and CDR2 is SQIVND (reference sequence). CDR3 sequence reads: CASRPPGQGPQPQHF. CDR3 nucleotides: TGTGCCAGTAGACCGCCGGGACAGGGGCCTCAGCCCCAGCATTTT.

This chain links TRBV30 with TRBJ1-5; 7 nucleotides line up with TRBD1. The V gene end was trimmed by 5 bases and the J gene end by 7 bases; junction bases not matched to a gene: 8. The CDR3 runs 13 residues. Germline V CDR1 and CDR2: GTSNPN, SVGIG (reference sequence). The CDR3 loop reads CAWATGDVQPQHF. Written as DNA, the CDR3 is TGTGCCTGGGCAACAGGGGATGTACAGCCCCAGCATTTT.

Within the sample, this clone is medium-sized. The V gene is TRBV6-5, the J gene TRBJ2-7, with D tentatively TRBD1 (8 bases). With 2 bases removed from V and 4 bases from J, the gap between germline ends came to 15 bases. This CDR3 region has 15 residues. Looked up from germline, CDR1 is MNHEY and CDR2 is SVGAGI. DNA of the CDR3: TGTGCCAGCAGTTACAACAGGGGGGGAGGGTACGAGCAGTACTTC. It translates to CASSYNRGGGYEQYF.

Here the CDR3 reads CATSRENPRADTQYF. CDR3 DNA: TGTGCCACCAGCAGAGAAAATCCTCGGGCGGATACGCAGTATTTT. The chain has TRBV15 and TRBJ2-3; D is uncertain. The germline gives CDR1 LNHNV, CDR2 YYDKDF (reference sequence). V was trimmed by 0 bases and J by 6 bases, leaving 13 bases between them. This CDR3 has 15 amino acids.

This clone was found once. For the CDR3, the DNA is TGTGCCAGCAGCCCCCTAGGATCCTATAATTCACCCCTCCACTTT. Its protein product is CASSPLGSYNSPLHF. J is TRBJ1-6 and V is TRBV9; D gene ambiguous. Per germline, CDR1 SGDLS and CDR2 YYNGEE. The CDR3 is 15 residues long. Trimming stripped 4 bases from V and 1 base from J, with 9 bases between.

This sequence joins TRBV11-2 and TRBJ1-2, with 7 positions matching TRBD1. Germline assignment: CDR1 SGHAT and CDR2 FQNNGV. J was trimmed by 6 bases and V by 4 bases; bases with no gene match: 14. The CDR3 consists of 16 residues. CDR3 in amino acids: CASSSRLTGQVNGYTF. In DNA, the CDR3 is TGTGCCAGCAGCTCCCGACTGACAGGGCAGGTCAATGGCTACACCTTC.

The rearrangement joins TRBV4-2 to TRBJ2-7; 7 nucleotides align to TRBD1. The V and J ends lost 0 bases and 5 bases, in that order; junction bases with no gene match: 4. The CDR3 contains 14 residues. In germline, CDR1 is LGHNA, CDR2 YNFKEQ. The CDR3 DNA reads as TGTGCCAGCAGCCAAGATCCCACAGGGGACGAGCAGTACTTC. This codes for CASSQDPTGDEQYF.

The chain carries TRBV7-2 and TRBJ1-6; D unresolved. V lost 2 bases and J 7 bases, leaving 12 bases between the germline ends. Germline CDR1 and CDR2: SGHTA and FQGNSA. This CDR3 spans 15 amino acids. This CDR3 is CASSLQRTENSPLHF. The CDR3 DNA reads as TGTGCCAGCAGCTTACAGCGGACTGAAAATTCACCCCTCCACTTT.

The CDR3, as DNA: TGTGCCACCAGCCCGGCGGGGCTAGCGGGATACATGGATACGCAGTATTTT. This translates into CATSPAGLAGYMDTQYF. This chain uses TRBV15 with TRBJ2-3; 9 positions match TRBD2. The CDR3 length is 17 residues. Germline V gives CDR1 LNHNV, CDR2 YYDKDF (reference sequence). V shed 5 bases, J shed 6 bases, and the junction held 15 bases outside the gene matches.

This clone turned up a few times. The chain employs TRBV19 and TRBJ2-3; TRBD2 agrees at 10 bases. Germline lookup yields CDR1 LNHDA and CDR2 SQIVND (reference sequence). After removal of 7 bases from V and 0 bases from J, the junction contained 4 bases not matched to a gene. The CDR3 length is 15 residues. Here the CDR3 reads CASTPTSGSTDTQYF. The DNA for the CDR3 is TGTGCCAGTACCCCGACTAGCGGGAGCACAGATACGCAGTATTTT.

The sample holds a few counts of this clone. The gene calls are TRBV19 and TRBJ2-1; 8 positions agree with TRBD1. The CDR3 length is 14 residues. With V trimmed by 3 bases and J by 3 bases, 1 base remained unmatched. The germline CDR1 and CDR2 sequences are LNHDA and SQIVND (reference sequence). The CDR3 region has the DNA TGTGCCAGTAGTATCAGGGGGCTCTACAATGAGCAGTTCTTC. Protein sequence: CASSIRGLYNEQFF.

This clone was seen more than once but under ten times. The chain is built from TRBV5-1 and TRBJ2-3; TRBD2 aligns across 11 bases. This CDR3 comprises 16 residues. The germline gives CDR1 SGHRS, CDR2 YFSETQ. With V trimmed by 6 bases and J by 6 bases, 12 bases remained unmatched. The CDR3 DNA follows: TGCGCCAGCACCCTGACGGCGGTAGCGGGGGGGGATACGCAGTATTTT. Residues: CASTLTAVAGGDTQYF. The whole variable domain, filled in from reference TRBV5-1 and TRBJ2-3, reads KAGVTQTPRYLIKTRGQQVTLSCSPISGHRSVSWYQQTPGQGLQFLFEYFSETQRNKGNFPGRFSGRQFSNSRSEMNVSTLELGDSALYLCASTLTAVAGGDTQYFGPGTRLTVL.